Sequencing of this T cell receptor (beta chain) was carried out in a study of blood T cell repertoires in COVID-19. Across the whole study: The study drew acute and convalescent COVID-19 samples from the United States, Italy and Spain.

Per the study methods: Quantification of nucleated cells was approximated via reference gene primer amplification. The assay was immunoSEQ multiplex PCR, and TCRdb's table has in-frame clones only and misses some. V and J calls and clone size come straight from that table; D and trimming were deduced from the DNA. The table shows about 170,000 clones, with around 74% occurring only once. V shed 7 bases and J 4 bases; nucleotides not matched to a gene: 5. The CDR3 runs to 15 residues. From germline, CDR1 is MDHEN and CDR2 SYDVKM. The rearrangement uses TRBV28 and TRBJ2-5, with 14 bases aligning to TRBD2. This clonotype was sampled from an elderly woman with acute or convalescent COVID-19. The sample comprised peripheral blood. The CDR3 sequence is CASTTGTSGRETQYF. CDR3 bases: TGTGCCAGCACTACCGGGACTAGCGGGAGAGAGACCCAGTACTTC.